Listed below are T cell receptor beta chains from one sample, sequenced in a study of cytomegalovirus exposure and HLA in healthy donors. Repertoires were generated with immunoSEQ multiplex PCR, while TCRdb's copy carries only in-frame clones and drops some. The data contain over 150,000 clones, about 80% of them seen just once; the ten biggest clones take up roughly 3%. The source material was PBMCs. The source is a woman in her 30s in good health and CMV-seronegative. CDR3s include the opening cysteine and the closing phenylalanine or tryptophan. The D gene is left open where the match is weak. Clone size is given for some rows only: seen once, a few or many times, or a class if the clone is expanded.

J gene: TRBJ2-2; V gene: TRBV6-6; D gene: .; clone size: few; CDR3 protein: CASPRGPGELFF; CDR3 DNA: TGTGCCAGCCCTAGGGGCCCCGGGGAGCTGTTTTTT
J gene: TRBJ1-1; V gene: TRBV18; D gene: .; clone size: .; CDR3 protein: CASSPPGRGRYTEAFF; CDR3 DNA: TGTGCCAGCTCACCACCGGGCAGGGGCCGGTACACTGAAGCTTTCTTT
J gene: TRBJ2-7; V gene: TRBV6-5; D gene: .; clone size: .; CDR3 protein: CASSYSMVQGFYEQYF; CDR3 DNA: TGTGCCAGCAGTTACTCGATGGTACAGGGCTTCTACGAGCAGTACTTC
J gene: TRBJ1-1; V gene: TRBV7-8; D gene: TRBD1; clone size: .; CDR3 protein: CASSFGTEFTEAFF; CDR3 DNA: TGTGCCAGCAGCTTCGGGACAGAGTTCACTGAAGCTTTCTTT
J gene: TRBJ2-2; V gene: TRBV7-3; D gene: .; clone size: .; CDR3 protein: CASTRGPNTGELFF; CDR3 DNA: TGTGCCAGCACCCGAGGGCCGAACACCGGGGAGCTGTTTTTT
J gene: TRBJ2-1; V gene: TRBV19; D gene: .; clone size: .; CDR3 protein: CASSMEVYNEQFF; CDR3 DNA: TGTGCCAGTAGTATGGAGGTCTACAATGAGCAGTTCTTC
J gene: TRBJ2-2; V gene: TRBV2; D gene: TRBD2; clone size: .; CDR3 protein: CASSEFRGLAGMNTGELFF; CDR3 DNA: TGTGCCAGCAGTGAATTTCGGGGACTAGCGGGGATGAACACCGGGGAGCTGTTTTTT
J gene: TRBJ1-6; V gene: TRBV30; D gene: .; clone size: .; CDR3 protein: CASPGRGDSPLHF; CDR3 DNA: TGTGCCTCTCCGGGACGCGGGGATTCACCCCTCCACTTT
J gene: TRBJ2-7; V gene: TRBV9; D gene: TRBD1; clone size: .; CDR3 protein: CASSVGGQGYEQYF; CDR3 DNA: TGTGCCAGCAGCGTAGGGGGACAGGGCTACGAGCAGTACTTC
J gene: TRBJ1-1; V gene: TRBV4-1; D gene: .; clone size: few; CDR3 protein: CASSQDPGVPNTEAFF; CDR3 DNA: TGCGCCAGCAGCCAAGACCCAGGGGTCCCTAACACTGAAGCTTTCTTT
J gene: TRBJ1-1; V gene: TRBV9; D gene: TRBD1; clone size: few; CDR3 protein: CASSVVVGGAGAFF; CDR3 DNA: TGTGCCAGCAGCGTAGTTGTAGGGGGCGCAGGAGCTTTCTTT
J gene: TRBJ2-6; V gene: TRBV7-3; D gene: .; clone size: .; CDR3 protein: CASSLSHSGANVLTF; CDR3 DNA: TGTGCCAGCAGCTTATCACACTCTGGGGCCAACGTCCTGACTTTC
J gene: TRBJ1-1; V gene: TRBV2; D gene: .; clone size: once; CDR3 protein: CASRGLQGMNTEAFF; CDR3 DNA: TGTGCCAGCAGGGGCCTACAGGGAATGAACACTGAAGCTTTCTTT
J gene: TRBJ2-1; V gene: TRBV9; D gene: .; clone size: .; CDR3 protein: CASSPTRAGLSSPIEQFF; CDR3 DNA: TGTGCCAGCAGCCCGACCCGCGCGGGCCTCTCAAGTCCGATAGAGCAGTTCTTC
J gene: TRBJ1-2; V gene: TRBV6-6; D gene: TRBD1; clone size: once; CDR3 protein: CASSYGTAVYGYTF; CDR3 DNA: TGTGCCAGCAGTTACGGGACAGCGGTCTATGGCTACACCTTC
J gene: TRBJ2-7; V gene: TRBV5-1; D gene: .; clone size: .; CDR3 protein: CASRGGGEQYF; CDR3 DNA: TGCGCCAGCAGAGGGGGGGGCGAGCAGTACTTC
J gene: TRBJ2-2; V gene: TRBV5-4; D gene: .; clone size: .; CDR3 protein: CASSSAGLSYTGELFF; CDR3 DNA: TGTGCCAGCAGCTCGGCAGGGCTTTCCTACACCGGGGAGCTGTTTTTT
J gene: TRBJ1-1; V gene: TRBV28; D gene: TRBD1; clone size: .; CDR3 protein: CASSLNIGGWRGTEAFF; CDR3 DNA: TGTGCCAGCAGTTTAAATATAGGGGGCTGGAGAGGCACTGAAGCTTTCTTT
J gene: TRBJ2-7; V gene: TRBV9; D gene: TRBD1; clone size: .; CDR3 protein: CASNEGTGGFYEQYF; CDR3 DNA: TGTGCCAGCAACGAAGGGACAGGGGGCTTCTACGAGCAGTACTTC
J gene: TRBJ1-2; V gene: TRBV6-5; D gene: .; clone size: .; CDR3 protein: CASRSRGGRDMGYTF; CDR3 DNA: TGTGCCAGCAGGTCCCGGGGGGGGCGCGATATGGGCTACACCTTC
J gene: TRBJ1-4; V gene: TRBV6-5; D gene: .; clone size: .; CDR3 protein: CASSYSLQEKLFF; CDR3 DNA: TGTGCCAGCAGTTACTCTCTACAGGAAAAACTGTTTTTT